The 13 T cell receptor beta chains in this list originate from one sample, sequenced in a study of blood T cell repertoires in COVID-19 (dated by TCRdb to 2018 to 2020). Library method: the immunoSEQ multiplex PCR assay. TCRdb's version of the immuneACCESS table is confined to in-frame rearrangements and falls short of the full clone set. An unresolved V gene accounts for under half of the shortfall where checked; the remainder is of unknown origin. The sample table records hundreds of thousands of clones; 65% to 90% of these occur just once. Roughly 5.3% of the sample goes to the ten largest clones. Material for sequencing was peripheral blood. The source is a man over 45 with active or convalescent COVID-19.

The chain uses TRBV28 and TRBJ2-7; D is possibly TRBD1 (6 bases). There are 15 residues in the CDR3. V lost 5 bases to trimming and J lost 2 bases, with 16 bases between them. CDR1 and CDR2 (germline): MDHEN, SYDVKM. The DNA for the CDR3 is TGTGCCAGCAGTCCATCACTCGGACAGCCCTACGAGCAGTACTTC. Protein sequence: CASSPSLGQPYEQYF.

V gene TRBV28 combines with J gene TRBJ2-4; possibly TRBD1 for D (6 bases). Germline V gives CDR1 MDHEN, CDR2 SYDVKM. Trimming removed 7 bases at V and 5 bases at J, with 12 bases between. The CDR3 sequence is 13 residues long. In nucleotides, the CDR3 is TGTGCCAGCACCCCCCGGACAGAAAACATTCAGTACTTC. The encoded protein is CASTPRTENIQYF.

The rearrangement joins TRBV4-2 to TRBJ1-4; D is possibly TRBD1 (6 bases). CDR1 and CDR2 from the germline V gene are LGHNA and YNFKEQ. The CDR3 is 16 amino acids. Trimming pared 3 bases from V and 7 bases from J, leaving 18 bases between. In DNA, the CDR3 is TGTGCCAGCAGCCAGGACCGGGACACCCGCCTTGAAAAACTGTTTTTT. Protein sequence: CASSQDRDTRLEKLFF.

The CDR3 DNA reads as TGCGCCAGCAGCTTGGTCCCTAGCGGAGTGGGGCCCCGCTCCTACAATGAGCAGTTCTTC. Translating gives CASSLVPSGVGPRSYNEQFF. The J gene is TRBJ2-1, the V gene TRBV5-1; TRBD2 aligns across 7 bases. The CDR3 sequence is 20 residues long. The V gene end was trimmed by 0 bases and the J gene end by 0 bases; junction bases not matched to a gene: 15. Germline-derived CDR1 and CDR2 are SGHRS and YFSETQ.

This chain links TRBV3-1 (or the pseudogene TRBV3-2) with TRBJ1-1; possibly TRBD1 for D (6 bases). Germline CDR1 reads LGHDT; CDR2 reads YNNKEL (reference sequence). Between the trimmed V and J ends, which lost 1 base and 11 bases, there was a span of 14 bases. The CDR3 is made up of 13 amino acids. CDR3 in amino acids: CASSQVWAGEAFF. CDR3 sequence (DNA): TGTGCCAGCAGCCAAGTTTGGGCAGGGGAGGCTTTCTTT.

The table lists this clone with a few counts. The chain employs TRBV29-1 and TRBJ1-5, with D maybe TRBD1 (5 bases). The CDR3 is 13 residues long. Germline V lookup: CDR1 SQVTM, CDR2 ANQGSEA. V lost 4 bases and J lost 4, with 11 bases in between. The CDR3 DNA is TGCAGCGTTGCCTGGGGGGTAAATCAGCCCCAGCATTTT. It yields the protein CSVAWGVNQPQHF.

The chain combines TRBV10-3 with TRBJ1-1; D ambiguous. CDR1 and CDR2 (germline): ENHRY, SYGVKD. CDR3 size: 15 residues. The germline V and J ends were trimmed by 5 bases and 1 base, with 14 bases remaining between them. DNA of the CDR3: TGTGCCATCAGTTCGAGCTCTGGCGGGAACACTGAAGCTTTCTTT. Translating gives CAISSSSGGNTEAFF.

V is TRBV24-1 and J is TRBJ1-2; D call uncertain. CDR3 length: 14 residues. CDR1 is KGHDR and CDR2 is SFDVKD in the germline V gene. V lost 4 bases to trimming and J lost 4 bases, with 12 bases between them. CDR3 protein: CATSEAGGSYGYTF. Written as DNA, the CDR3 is TGTGCCACCAGTGAGGCAGGTGGAAGCTATGGCTACACCTTC.

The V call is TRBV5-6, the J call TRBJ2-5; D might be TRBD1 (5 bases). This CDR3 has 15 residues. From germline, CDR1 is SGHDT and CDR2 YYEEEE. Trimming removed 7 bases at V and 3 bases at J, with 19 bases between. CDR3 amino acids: CASRDSQGGEETQYF. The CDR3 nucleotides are TGTGCCAGCCGTGATTCGCAGGGTGGGGAAGAGACCCAGTACTTC.

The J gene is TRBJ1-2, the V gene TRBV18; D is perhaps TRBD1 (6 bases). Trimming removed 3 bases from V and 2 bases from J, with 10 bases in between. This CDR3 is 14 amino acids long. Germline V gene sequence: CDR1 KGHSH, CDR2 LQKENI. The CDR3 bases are TGTGCCAGCTCACCCCCAACAGGGAACTATGGCTACACCTTC. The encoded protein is CASSPPTGNYGYTF.

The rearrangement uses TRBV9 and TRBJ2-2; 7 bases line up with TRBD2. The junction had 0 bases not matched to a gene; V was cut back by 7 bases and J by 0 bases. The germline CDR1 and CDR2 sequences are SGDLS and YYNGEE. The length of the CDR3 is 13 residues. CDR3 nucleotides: TGTGCCAGCGGGAGGGCGAACACCGGGGAGCTGTTTTTT. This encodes CASGRANTGELFF.

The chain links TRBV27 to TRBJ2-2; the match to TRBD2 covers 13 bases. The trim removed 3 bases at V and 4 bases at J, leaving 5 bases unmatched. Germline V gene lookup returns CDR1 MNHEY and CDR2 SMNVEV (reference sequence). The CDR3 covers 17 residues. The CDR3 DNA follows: TGTGCCAGCAGTTTCGGTACTAGCGGGAGGGCCACCGGGGAGCTGTTTTTT. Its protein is CASSFGTSGRATGELFF.

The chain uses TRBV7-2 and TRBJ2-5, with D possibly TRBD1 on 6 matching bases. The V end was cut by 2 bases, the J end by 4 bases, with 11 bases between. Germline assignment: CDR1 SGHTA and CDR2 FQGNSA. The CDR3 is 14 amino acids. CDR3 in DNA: TGTGCCAGCAGCTTAATGGACAGAAGAGAGACCCAGTACTTC. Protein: CASSLMDRRETQYF.